This T cell receptor (beta chain) emerged from a study of blood T cell repertoires in COVID-19. This CDR3 contains 16 residues. CDR1 is MNHEY, CDR2 SVGEGT, per germline. Trimming took 5 bases from V and 0 from J, leaving 16 bases between them. Individuals aged about 18 to 90 years were recruited from some 26 US areas. Participants' reported clinical history set cohort assignment. Clones were read by immunoSEQ multiplex PCR, and TCRdb kept only the in-frame ones, dropping some. The sample has some 190,000 clones, 80% seen once. The sequenced sample consisted of PBMCs or T cells enriched from blood (not recorded which). The chain combines TRBV6-2 or TRBV6-3 with TRBJ1-2; possibly TRBD1 for D (5 bases). The TCR sequence derives from a man younger than 45 with acute COVID-19. The CDR3 DNA reads TGTGCCAGCAGTGCCCCGGGGCGGGGGACTAACTATGGCTACACCTTC. Translation gives CASSAPGRGTNYGYTF.